The 3 T cell receptor beta chains below all came from one sample that was sequenced in a study of Graves' ophthalmopathy and Graves' hyperthyroidism. RNA transcripts provided the template for amplifying TCR beta CDR3 regions. HTBI primers were used in a first-round RT-PCR, which preceded a second-round multiplex PCR. TCRdb processed the multiplex PCR reads anew with MiXCR; each CDR3 protein has one entry. Found here are roughly 500,000 distinct CDR3 sequences, around 14% of them singletons; the top ten hold 8% to 10%. Material: blood. The receptors here all came from a woman in her 30s with Graves' ophthalmopathy.

As to this clonotype: The junction and the germline gene differ at one end; a read error may be behind it. This chain links TRBV28 with TRBJ2-4; the D gene could be TRBD1 or TRBD2 (6 bases each). The CDR3 runs 16 residues. Per germline, CDR1 MDHEN and CDR2 SYDVKM. As DNA, the CDR3 is TGTGCCAGCAGCCCTGGAGGGGGTTGGTCCAAAAACATTAAGTACTTC. It translates to CASSPGGGWSKNIKYF.

This clonotype was seen repeatedly, ten times or more. The chain joins TRBV6-1 to TRBJ1-1; D unclear. V lost 4 bases to trimming and J lost 7 bases, with 4 bases between them. CDR3 size: 10 residues. Germline assignment: CDR1 MNHNS and CDR2 SASEGT. The CDR3 nucleotides read TGTGCCAGCAGTGTATATGAAGCTTTCTTT. As protein: CASSVYEAFF.

Only a few counts were recorded for this clonotype. The V call is TRBV4-1, the J call TRBJ2-2; D uncertain. This CDR3 has 15 amino acids. From germline, CDR1 is MGHRA and CDR2 YSYEKL. The V gene lost 1 base and the J gene lost 6 bases, with 12 bases spanning the gap. The CDR3 region has the DNA TGCGCCAGCAGCCAAGCTCCCGACTTACCCGGGGAGCTGTTTTTT. Translated, it gives CASSQAPDLPGELFF.